One sample yielded the 20 T cell receptor beta chains listed below, sequenced in a study of shared clonotypes between healthy human individuals. Libraries were prepared by immunoSEQ multiplex PCR; TCRdb keeps only in-frame clonotypes and omits some of them. The sample includes a few million clones, about 92% of them seen just once. The sample comprised naive CD4+ T cells sorted from blood. Subset here: CD45RA+ positively selected. The source of these receptors is a man between 18 and 29 years old in good health.

The genes are TRBV11-3 and TRBJ2-5, with 10 nucleotides matching TRBD1. The CDR3 length is 15 residues. Trimming cost V 1 base and J 4 bases; bases outside gene matches: 3. CDR1 and CDR2 (germline): SGHNT, YENEEA. As DNA, the CDR3 is TGTGCCAGCAGCTTAGGTGACAGGGGGCCAGAGACCCAGTACTTC. Translating gives CASSLGDRGPETQYF.

The chain recombines TRBV28 with TRBJ1-4; D is uncertain. V dropped 6 bases and J dropped 3 bases, with 8 bases sitting between them. Germline V gene lookup returns CDR1 MDHEN and CDR2 SYDVKM. This CDR3 has 13 amino acids. The CDR3 DNA reads TGTGCCAGCAGACAGACGGCTAATGAAAAACTGTTTTTT. Encoded protein: CASRQTANEKLFF.

The chain links TRBV2 to TRBJ2-1; 9 nucleotides match TRBD1. This CDR3 spans 16 amino acids. CDR1 and CDR2 (germline): SNHLY, FYNNEI. CDR3 nucleotide sequence: TGTGCGTGGCCCCCTGGGACAGGGTCGACCTACAATGAGCAGTTCTTC. It is translated as CAWPPGTGSTYNEQFF.

The V gene is TRBV30, the J gene TRBJ2-1; D is perhaps TRBD2 (6 bases). The germline gives CDR1 GTSNPN, CDR2 SVGIG (reference sequence). The germline V and J ends were trimmed by 0 bases and 7 bases, with 13 bases remaining between them. The CDR3 contains 14 residues. The CDR3: CAWSVGNAGNEQFF. For the CDR3, the DNA is TGTGCCTGGAGTGTGGGTAACGCGGGGAATGAGCAGTTCTTC.

In this sample, this clone turned up once. CDR3 residues: CASSPGLAGVTEQFF. The CDR3 DNA follows: TGTGCCAGCTCACCAGGACTAGCGGGAGTGACTGAGCAGTTCTTC. The V and J genes are TRBV18 and TRBJ2-1, with 13 positions matching TRBD2. J was trimmed by 9 bases and V by 2 bases; bases with no gene match: 4. This CDR3 contains 15 residues. In germline, CDR1 is KGHSH, CDR2 LQKENI.

This CDR3 is CASSPRADNEKLFF. Here the CDR3 DNA reads TGTGCCAGCTCACCAAGGGCAGATAATGAAAAACTGTTTTTT. The V and J genes are TRBV18 and TRBJ1-4, with D uncertain. V was clipped by 2 bases and J by 4 bases, with 8 bases between them. The CDR3 loop spans 14 amino acids. Germline lookup yields CDR1 KGHSH and CDR2 LQKENI. Looking up the rest from reference TRBV18 and TRBJ1-4 gives the full variable domain: NAGVMQNPRHLVRRRGQEARLRCSPMKGHSHVYWYRQLPEEGLKFMVYLQKENIIDESGMPKERFSAEFPKEGPSILRIQQVVRGDSAAYFCASSPRADNEKLFFGSGTQLSVL.

The count of this clone is one. The V call is TRBV6-6, the J call TRBJ2-3, with 16 bases identical to TRBD2. The length of the CDR3 is 16 residues. The V gene's germline CDR1 is MNHNY and CDR2 SVGAGI (reference sequence). V shed 6 bases and J 4 bases; nucleotides not matched to a gene: 4. The CDR3 sequence is CASSFGTSGGADTQYF. The CDR3 DNA follows: TGTGCCAGCAGCTTCGGGACTAGCGGGGGGGCAGATACGCAGTATTTT.

The gene calls are TRBV6-1 and TRBJ2-3; 11 bases agree with TRBD2. The germline gives CDR1 MNHNS, CDR2 SASEGT. Unmatched junction bases numbered 8, after V lost 7 bases and J lost 8 bases. This CDR3 region has 14 residues. As DNA, the CDR3 is TGTGCCAGCAAATTAGCGGGGGGGCCGGGTACGCAGTATTTT. Protein product: CASKLAGGPGTQYF.

The V gene is TRBV6-1, the J gene TRBJ2-5, with 10 bases aligning to TRBD1. In germline, CDR1 is MNHNS, CDR2 SASEGT. This CDR3 region has 15 residues. V lost 8 bases and J lost 2; bases outside the gene matches: 8. The chain's CDR3 is CASRDRGPGQETQYF. The CDR3, as DNA: TGTGCCAGCCGGGACAGGGGCCCGGGGCAAGAGACCCAGTACTTC.

CDR3 DNA: TGCGCCAGCAGCTTTTACCGGGCGAACACTGAAGCTTTCTTT. This translates into CASSFYRANTEAFF. V usage is TRBV5-1 and J usage is TRBJ1-1; no reliable D call. V lost 2 bases and J lost 1, with 9 bases in between. The CDR3 contains 14 residues. The germline CDR1 and CDR2 sequences are SGHRS and YFSETQ.

The gene calls are TRBV5-4 and TRBJ2-5, with 9 bases aligning to TRBD1. V lost 4 bases, J lost 1 base, and 5 bases stayed unmatched. Germline V lookup: CDR1 SGHNT, CDR2 YYREEE (reference sequence). This CDR3 comprises 15 residues. CDR3: CASSRQGGLQETQYF. The DNA for the CDR3 is TGTGCCAGCAGCCGACAGGGGGGCCTCCAAGAGACCCAGTACTTC.

The chain carries TRBV29-1 and TRBJ2-4; tentatively, D is TRBD2 (6 bases). The V end lost 6 bases, the J end lost 0 bases, and 15 bases lay between the germline ends. Germline V CDR1 and CDR2: SQVTM, ANQGSEA. This CDR3 region has 15 residues. The CDR3, as DNA: TGCAGCGTCCAGCGGGCTTTGGGAGCCAAAAACATTCAGTACTTC. Encoded protein: CSVQRALGAKNIQYF.

The chain is built from TRBV11-1 and TRBJ1-6, with D maybe TRBD1 (6 bases). Germline values: CDR1 SGHAT, CDR2 FQDESV (reference sequence). Trimming took 5 bases from V and 7 from J, leaving 18 bases between them. The CDR3 contains 16 residues. The CDR3 DNA is TGTGCCAGCAGCCGGTCACCTGGAGGGGGAAATTCACCCCTCCACTTT. This encodes CASSRSPGGGNSPLHF. Combining the CDR3 with reference TRBV11-1 and TRBJ1-6 gives the whole variable domain EAEVAQSPRYKITEKSQAVAFWCDPISGHATLYWYRQILGQGPELLVQFQDESVVDDSQLPKDRFSAERLKGVDSTLKIQPAELGDSAMYLCASSRSPGGGNSPLHFGNGTRLTVT.

The chain couples TRBV29-1 to TRBJ1-1; weak D call: TRBD1 (5 bases). The CDR3 is 13 amino acids. CDR1 and CDR2 (germline): SQVTM, ANQGSEA. Deletions cut 7 bases from V and 0 bases from J, with 12 bases between. CDR3 sequence (DNA): TGCAGCGCGCGCTCAGGGATGAACACTGAAGCTTTCTTT. Translating it yields CSARSGMNTEAFF. Complete variable domain (other parts from reference TRBV29-1 and TRBJ1-1): SAVISQKPSRDICQRGTSLTIQCQVDSQVTMMFWYRQQPGQSLTLIATANQGSEATYESGFVIDKFPISRPNLTFSTLTVSNMSPEDSSIYLCSARSGMNTEAFFGQGTRLTVV.

V gene TRBV9 combines with J gene TRBJ2-5, with D perhaps TRBD1 or TRBD2 (5 bases each). V was trimmed by 3 bases and J by 5 bases, leaving 20 bases between them. This CDR3 is built from 16 residues. Germline V gives CDR1 SGDLS, CDR2 YYNGEE. The CDR3 nucleotides read TGTGCCAGCAGCGCTTGGGACCCTTGGGGTGGGGAGACCCAGTACTTC. Translating it yields CASSAWDPWGGETQYF.

The chain carries TRBV4-1 and TRBJ1-5; D gene unclear. This CDR3 is built from 14 residues. V gave up 0 bases and J gave up 5 bases, with 8 bases separating them. Germline V gene sequence: CDR1 MGHRA, CDR2 YSYEKL. CDR3 loop: CASSQDSGYQPQHF. In nucleotides, the CDR3 is TGCGCCAGCAGCCAAGATAGCGGTTATCAGCCCCAGCATTTT.

This chain uses TRBV20-1 with TRBJ1-2; D remains unclear. Germline V gives CDR1 DFQATT, CDR2 SNEGSKA (reference sequence). The CDR3 has 11 amino acids. V shed 6 bases and J shed 1 base, with 6 bases lying between them. The CDR3 DNA is TGCAGTGCCAATTTTAACTATGGCTACACCTTC. Its translation: CSANFNYGYTF.

A single count supports this clone. V is TRBV14 and J is TRBJ2-7, with D maybe TRBD1 (5 bases). The ends were cut back, 3 bases at V and 2 bases at J, with 11 bases in the middle. Germline V gives CDR1 SGHDN, CDR2 FVKESK. The CDR3 extends over 14 amino acids. The CDR3 loop is CASSHGQGPYEQYF. The CDR3 nucleotides are TGTGCCAGCAGCCACGGGCAGGGTCCCTACGAGCAGTACTTC.

Concerning this clone: Other DNA variants within this sample encode the same CDR3. This sequence joins TRBV9 and TRBJ2-3; D is unclear. The CDR3 sequence is 13 residues long. V lost 0 bases and J lost 0, with 2 bases in between. Germline V gives CDR1 SGDLS, CDR2 YYNGEE. The CDR3 here is CASSVVSTDTQYF. The CDR3, as DNA: TGTGCCAGCAGCGTAGTCAGCACAGATACGCAGTATTTT.

This clone appeared a few times. The V and J genes are TRBV5-1 and TRBJ2-7, with D possibly matching TRBD1 (5 bases). This CDR3 spans 13 amino acids. Germline V CDR1 and CDR2: SGHRS, YFSETQ. V lost 4 bases and J 1 base, leaving 9 bases between the germline ends. CDR3 amino acids: CASSHQGSYEQYF. DNA of the CDR3: TGCGCCAGCAGCCACCAGGGTTCCTACGAGCAGTACTTC.